These 17 T cell receptor beta chains came from one sample sequenced in a study of OX40 agonist ivuxolimab in advanced cancers. Generated by immunoSEQ multiplex PCR, the TCRdb table keeps only in-frame clones and is missing some. The sample holds about 93,000 clones, roughly 94% seen once. The starting material was CD4+ or CD8+ T cells sorted from blood, obtained in a trial of the OX40 agonist ivuxolimab. These receptor sequences come from an adult with an advanced solid tumor such as melanoma, head and neck, liver or kidney cancer.

The chain joins TRBV5-8 to TRBJ1-4, with 10 bases matching TRBD1. Per germline, CDR1 SGHTS and CDR2 YDEGEE. V gave up 4 bases and J gave up 7 bases; unmatched junction bases: 7. The CDR3 runs to 15 residues. In DNA, the CDR3 is TGTGCCAGCAGCGCGGGGACAGGGGACGGTGAAAAACTGTTTTTT. Residues: CASSAGTGDGEKLFF.

The chain uses TRBV21-1 and TRBJ2-1; the D call in the table, TRBD1, was not verified against the DNA. TRBV21-1 is assigned pseudogene status. The length of the CDR3 is 16 residues. DNA for the CDR3: TGTGCCAGCAGCAAAGGCTTTGAGGACAGGTTGCAAGAGCAGTTCTTC. As protein: CASSKGFEDRLQEQFF.

The chain recombines TRBV19 with TRBJ1-5; 10 nucleotides match TRBD1. The J segment lost 2 bases and the V segment lost 6 bases, leaving 1 base of the junction unmatched. The V gene's germline CDR1 is LNHDA and CDR2 SQIVND (reference sequence). This CDR3 spans 14 amino acids. The CDR3 bases are TGTGCCAGTAGCGGGACAGGGGGCAATCAGCCCCAGCATTTT. Translating it yields CASSGTGGNQPQHF.

V gene TRBV6-5 combines with J gene TRBJ1-2; D not certain. Germline values: CDR1 MNHEY, CDR2 SVGAGI. The germline V and J ends were trimmed by 8 bases and 8 bases, with 18 bases remaining between them. The CDR3 has 13 residues. CDR3 in amino acids: CASGRDSLPGYTF. CDR3 nucleotide sequence: TGTGCCAGCGGGCGGGATTCCCTCCCCGGCTACACCTTC.

The chain is built from TRBV10-3 and TRBJ1-3, with no clear D. The CDR3 consists of 17 residues. V was cut by 3 bases and J by 2 bases, with 17 bases left in between. Germline V CDR1 and CDR2: ENHRY, SYGVKD. CDR3 region: CAISDHRWRATGNTIYF. Here the CDR3 DNA reads TGTGCCATCAGTGACCATAGGTGGCGGGCTACTGGAAACACCATATATTTT.

CDR3 sequence: CASSTAGGASTEAFF. In DNA, the CDR3 is TGTGCCAGCAGCACCGCCGGAGGGGCGAGCACTGAAGCTTTCTTT. The chain couples TRBV9 to TRBJ1-1; tentatively, D is TRBD1 (5 bases). In germline, CDR1 is SGDLS, CDR2 YYNGEE. V lost 4 bases to trimming and J lost 4 bases, with 17 bases between them. There are 15 residues in the CDR3.

The J gene is TRBJ2-7, the V gene TRBV5-1, with 8 bases lining up with TRBD2. The CDR3 consists of 13 residues. Trimming cost V 4 bases and J 2 bases; bases outside gene matches: 2. CDR1 is SGHRS and CDR2 is YFSETQ in the germline V gene. The CDR3 DNA sequence: TGCGCCAGCAGCGAGGGACTAGCCTACGAGCAGTACTTC. It encodes CASSEGLAYEQYF. The entire variable domain, with the rest obtained from reference TRBV5-1 and TRBJ2-7, is as follows: KAGVTQTPRYLIKTRGQQVTLSCSPISGHRSVSWYQQTPGQGLQFLFEYFSETQRNKGNFPGRFSGRQFSNSRSEMNVSTLELGDSALYLCASSEGLAYEQYFGPGTRLTVT.

The chain uses TRBV7-9 and TRBJ2-2; D is undetermined. Trimming pared 7 bases from V and 4 bases from J, leaving 13 bases between. This CDR3 comprises 14 residues. The germline V gene encodes CDR1 SEHNR and CDR2 FQNEAQ (reference sequence). CDR3 amino acids: CASTPSAATGELFF. The CDR3 nucleotides are TGTGCCAGCACCCCCTCCGCTGCCACCGGGGAGCTGTTTTTT.

This clone was found a few times. The CDR3 spells CASSIVNYGYTF. CDR3 in DNA: TGTGCCAGTAGTATCGTGAACTATGGCTACACCTTC. J is TRBJ1-2 and V is TRBV19, with unresolved D. The CDR3 covers 12 residues. The germline V gene encodes CDR1 LNHDA and CDR2 SQIVND (reference sequence). Trimming left V 3 bases short and J 2 bases short, with 4 bases between. Drawing the rest from reference TRBV19 and TRBJ1-2, the complete variable domain is DGGITQSPKYLFRKEGQNVTLSCEQNLNHDAMYWYRQDPGQGLRLIYYSQIVNDFQKGDIAEGYSVSREKKESFPLTVTSAQKNPTAFYLCASSIVNYGYTFGSGTRLTVV.

The chain combines TRBV14 with TRBJ2-7; the D is unclear. The ends were cut back, 2 bases at V and 3 bases at J, with 8 bases in the middle. The CDR3 sequence is 13 residues long. CDR1 SGHDN and CDR2 FVKESK come from the germline V gene. CDR3 DNA sequence: TGTGCCAGCAGCCAATCGCGGTTCTACGAGCAGTACTTC. It codes for CASSQSRFYEQYF.

The chain combines TRBV10-3 with TRBJ2-3; D is unresolved. The CDR3 runs 15 residues. With 7 bases removed from V and 2 bases from J, the gap between germline ends came to 16 bases. The V gene's germline CDR1 is ENHRY and CDR2 SYGVKD. The CDR3: CAIKDPRRSTDTQYF. The CDR3 DNA is TGTGCCATCAAGGACCCGAGGCGGTCCACAGATACGCAGTATTTT.

This clone was recorded a few times. The chain links TRBV19 to TRBJ1-2; D remains unclear. Germline CDR1 LNHDA, CDR2 SQIVND (reference sequence). V was cut by 8 bases and J by 7 bases, with 11 bases left in between. The CDR3 covers 11 residues. The CDR3 sequence: CASSFAVGYTF. CDR3 in DNA: TGTGCCAGTTCTTTCGCGGTTGGCTACACCTTC.

V and J are TRBV6-5 and TRBJ2-1; the D gene is possibly TRBD2 (6 bases). CDR1 and CDR2 from the germline V gene are MNHEY and SVGAGI. V shed 5 bases and J shed 4 bases, with 9 bases lying between them. The CDR3 totals 13 residues. The CDR3 reads CASSAGPYNEQFF. The DNA of the CDR3 is TGTGCCAGCAGTGCGGGACCATACAATGAGCAGTTCTTC.

The chain recombines TRBV5-6 with TRBJ2-7; either TRBD1 or TRBD2 may supply D (5 bases each). The V gene's germline CDR1 is SGHDT and CDR2 YYEEEE. The length of the CDR3 is 15 residues. The V end was cut by 6 bases, the J end by 0 bases, with 16 bases between. The CDR3 sequence: CASKLGWGSSYEQYF. The CDR3 DNA follows: TGTGCCAGCAAACTGGGGTGGGGGAGCTCCTACGAGCAGTACTTC.

V is TRBV9 and J is TRBJ2-2, with D hard to call. Germline lookup yields CDR1 SGDLS and CDR2 YYNGEE. This CDR3 is 13 amino acids long. The germline V and J ends were trimmed by 0 bases and 6 bases, with 6 bases remaining between them. The chain's CDR3 is CASSVGVAGELFF. The CDR3 nucleotides are TGTGCCAGCAGCGTAGGAGTGGCCGGGGAGCTGTTTTTT.

The V call is TRBV6-5, the J call TRBJ1-2; D is ambiguous. V was cut by 6 bases and J by 8 bases, with 16 bases left in between. Germline V gene data show CDR1 as MNHEY and CDR2 as SVGAGI. The length of the CDR3 is 13 residues. This chain's CDR3 is CASSSRRLGGYTF. CDR3 DNA sequence: TGTGCCAGCAGCTCCCGCAGGTTAGGGGGCTACACCTTC.

The chain uses TRBV4-1 and TRBJ1-2; perhaps TRBD1 as D (5 bases). CDR1 and CDR2 from the germline V gene are MGHRA and YSYEKL. The CDR3 has 12 amino acids. Trimming took 7 bases from V and 4 from J, leaving 10 bases between them. The CDR3 DNA is TGCGCCAGCACAGGGTACGGCTATGGCTACACCTTC. This sequence encodes CASTGYGYGYTF.